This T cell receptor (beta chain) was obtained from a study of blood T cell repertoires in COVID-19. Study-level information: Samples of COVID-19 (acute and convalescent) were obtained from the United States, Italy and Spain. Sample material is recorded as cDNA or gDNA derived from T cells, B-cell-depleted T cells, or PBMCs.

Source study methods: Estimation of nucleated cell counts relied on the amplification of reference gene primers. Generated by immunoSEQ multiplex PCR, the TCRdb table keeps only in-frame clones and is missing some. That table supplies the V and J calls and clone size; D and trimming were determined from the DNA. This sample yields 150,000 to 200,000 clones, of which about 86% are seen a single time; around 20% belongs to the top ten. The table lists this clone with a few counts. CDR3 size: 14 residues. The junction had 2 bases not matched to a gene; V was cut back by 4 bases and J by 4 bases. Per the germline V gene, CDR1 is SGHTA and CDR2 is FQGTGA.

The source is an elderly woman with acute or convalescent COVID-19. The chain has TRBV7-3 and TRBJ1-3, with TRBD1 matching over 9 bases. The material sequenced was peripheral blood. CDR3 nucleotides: TGTGCCAGCAGCTCCGGGACAGGGGGAAACACCATATATTTT. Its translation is CASSSGTGGNTIYF.